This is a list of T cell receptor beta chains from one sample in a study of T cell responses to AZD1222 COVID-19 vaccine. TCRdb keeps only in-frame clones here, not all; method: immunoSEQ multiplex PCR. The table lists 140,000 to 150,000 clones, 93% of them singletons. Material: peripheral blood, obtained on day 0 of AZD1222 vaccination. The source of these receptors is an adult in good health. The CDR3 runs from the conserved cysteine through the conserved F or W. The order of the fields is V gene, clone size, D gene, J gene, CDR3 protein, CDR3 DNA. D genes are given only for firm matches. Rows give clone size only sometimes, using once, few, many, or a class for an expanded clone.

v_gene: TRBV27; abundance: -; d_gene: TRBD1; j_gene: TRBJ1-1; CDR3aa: CASSATTGFGTEAFF; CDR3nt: TGTGCCAGCAGTGCGACGACAGGGTTTGGCACTGAAGCTTTCTTT
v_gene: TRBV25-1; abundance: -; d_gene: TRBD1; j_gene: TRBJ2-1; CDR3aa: CASSVAFRDRASYNEQFF; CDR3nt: TGTGCCAGCAGTGTGGCCTTCCGGGACAGGGCTTCCTACAATGAGCAGTTCTTC
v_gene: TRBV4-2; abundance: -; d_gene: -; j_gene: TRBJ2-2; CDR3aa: CASSQDLAGWDTGELFF; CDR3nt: TGTGCCAGCAGCCAAGATTTGGCGGGGTGGGACACCGGGGAGCTGTTTTTT
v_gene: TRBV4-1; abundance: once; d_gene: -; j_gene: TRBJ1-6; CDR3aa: CASSQEGPGQSHYNSPLHF; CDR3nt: TGCGCCAGCAGCCAAGAAGGGCCCGGACAGAGCCACTATAATTCACCCCTCCACTTT
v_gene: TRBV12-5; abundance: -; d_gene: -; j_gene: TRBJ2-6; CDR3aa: CASGSDHALLSSGANVLTF; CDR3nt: TGTGCTAGTGGTTCGGACCATGCATTGTTAAGCTCTGGGGCCAACGTCCTGACTTTC
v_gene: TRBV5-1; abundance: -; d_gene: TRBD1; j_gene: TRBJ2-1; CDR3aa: CASSAGQGRIEQFF; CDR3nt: TGCGCCAGCAGCGCTGGACAGGGGAGGATTGAGCAGTTCTTC
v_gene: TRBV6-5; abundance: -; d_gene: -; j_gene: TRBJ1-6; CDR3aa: CASSYAGASSPLHF; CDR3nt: TGTGCCAGCAGTTACGCGGGGGCTAGTTCACCCCTCCACTTT
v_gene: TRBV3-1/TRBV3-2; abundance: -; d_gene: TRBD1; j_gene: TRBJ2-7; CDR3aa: CASSAPGTGAYEQYF; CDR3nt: TGTGCCAGCAGCGCCCCCGGGACAGGGGCCTACGAGCAGTACTTC
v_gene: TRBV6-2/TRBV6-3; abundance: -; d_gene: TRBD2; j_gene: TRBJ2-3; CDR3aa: CASTPSGLSLYF; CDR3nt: TGTGCCAGCACCCCATCGGGACTATCGCTGTATTTT
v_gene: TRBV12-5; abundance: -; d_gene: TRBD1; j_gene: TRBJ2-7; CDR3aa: CASGFQPGTGDYEQYF; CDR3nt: TGTGCTAGTGGTTTTCAGCCCGGGACAGGGGACTACGAGCAGTACTTC
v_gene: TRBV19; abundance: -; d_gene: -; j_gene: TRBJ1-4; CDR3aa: CASSIGNEKLFF; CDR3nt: TGTGCCAGTAGTATAGGGAATGAAAAACTGTTTTTT
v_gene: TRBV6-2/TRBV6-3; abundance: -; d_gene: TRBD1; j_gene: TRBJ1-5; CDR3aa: CASSRTGMSNQPQHF; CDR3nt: TGTGCCAGCAGTCGGACAGGGATGAGCAATCAGCCCCAGCATTTT
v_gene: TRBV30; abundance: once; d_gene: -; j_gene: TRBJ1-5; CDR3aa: CAWSPKDRGGNQPQHF; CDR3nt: TGTGCCTGGAGTCCCAAGGACAGAGGAGGCAATCAGCCCCAGCATTTT
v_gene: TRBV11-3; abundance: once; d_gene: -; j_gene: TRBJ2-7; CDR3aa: CASSLEGYHEQYF; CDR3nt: TGTGCCAGCAGCTTAGAAGGCTACCACGAGCAGTACTTC
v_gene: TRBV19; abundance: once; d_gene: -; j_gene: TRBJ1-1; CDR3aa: CATAPGVMAEAFF; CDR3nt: TGTGCCACCGCACCAGGGGTAATGGCTGAAGCTTTCTTT
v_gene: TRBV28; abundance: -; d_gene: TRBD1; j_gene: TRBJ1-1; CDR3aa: CASRGQAAAEAFF; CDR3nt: TGTGCCAGCAGGGGACAGGCGGCGGCCGAAGCTTTCTTT
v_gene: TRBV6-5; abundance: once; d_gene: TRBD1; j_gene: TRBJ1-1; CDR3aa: CASRFTGAREAFF; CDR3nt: TGTGCCAGCCGATTCACAGGGGCGAGAGAAGCTTTCTTT
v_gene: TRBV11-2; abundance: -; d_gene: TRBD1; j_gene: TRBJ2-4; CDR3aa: CASSHGQGRGLAKNIQYF; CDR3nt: TGTGCCAGCAGCCATGGACAGGGTCGTGGATTAGCCAAAAACATTCAGTACTTC
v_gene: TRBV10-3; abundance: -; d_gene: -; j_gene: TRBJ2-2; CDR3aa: CAINLAPPGSANTGELFF; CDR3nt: TGTGCCATCAACTTGGCGCCTCCAGGGTCGGCGAACACCGGGGAGCTGTTTTTT
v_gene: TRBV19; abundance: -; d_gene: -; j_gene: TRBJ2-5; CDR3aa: CASSPGGKETQYF; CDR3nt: TGTGCCAGTAGTCCTGGAGGTAAAGAGACCCAGTACTTC
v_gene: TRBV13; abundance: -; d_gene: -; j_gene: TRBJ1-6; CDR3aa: CASSLFDNSPLHF; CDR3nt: TGTGCCAGCAGCTTATTTGACAATTCACCCCTCCACTTT
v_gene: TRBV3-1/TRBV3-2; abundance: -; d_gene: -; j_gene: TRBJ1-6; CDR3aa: CASRTQGGPLHF; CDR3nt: TGTGCCAGCAGAACACAGGGTGGTCCCCTCCACTTT
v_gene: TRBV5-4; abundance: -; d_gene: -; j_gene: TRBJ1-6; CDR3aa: CASSLAGGVAPLHF; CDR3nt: TGTGCCAGCAGCTTGGCGGGAGGGGTGGCACCCCTCCACTTT
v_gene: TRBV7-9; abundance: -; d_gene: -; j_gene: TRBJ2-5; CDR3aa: CASSPTEQETQYF; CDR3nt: TGTGCCAGCAGCCCCACAGAGCAAGAGACCCAGTACTTC
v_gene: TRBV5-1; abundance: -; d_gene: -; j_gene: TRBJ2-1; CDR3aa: CASSLGSNNEQFF; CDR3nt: TGCGCCAGCAGCTTGGGGAGCAACAATGAGCAGTTCTTC
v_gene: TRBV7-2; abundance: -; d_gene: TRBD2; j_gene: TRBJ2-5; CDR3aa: CASSSIAGLETQYF; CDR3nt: TGTGCCAGCAGCTCTATAGCGGGGTTAGAGACCCAGTACTTC
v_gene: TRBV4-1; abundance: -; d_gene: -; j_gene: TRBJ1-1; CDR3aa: CASSQDYENTEAFF; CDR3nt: TGCGCCAGCAGCCAAGATTACGAGAACACTGAAGCTTTCTTT